This note documents a single TCR beta chain sequence. This entry comes from a study of shared clonotypes between healthy human individuals. The data were produced by immunoSEQ multiplex PCR, yet TCRdb's version contains in-frame clones alone and is incomplete. The sample holds over 850,000 clones, approximately 80% seen once. This clonotype was sampled from a man aged 18 to 30 in good health. Some clones in this sample may be carry-over from other donors' samples. Sequencing used memory CD4+ T cells from PBMCs. This sample's subset: CD45RA-negative fraction.

CDR3 nucleotide sequence: TGTGCCAGCAGTATAGGAGGGTTCACAGATACGCAGTATTTT. This gives the protein CASSIGGFTDTQYF. The rearrangement links TRBV11-2 to TRBJ2-3; D possibly corresponds to TRBD2 (6 bases). The germline V and J ends were trimmed by 6 bases and 2 bases, with 12 bases remaining between them. The CDR3 runs 14 residues. The V gene's germline CDR1 is SGHAT and CDR2 FQNNGV.